Listed below are T cell receptor beta chains from one sample, sequenced in a study of shared clonotypes between healthy human individuals. The data were produced by immunoSEQ multiplex PCR, yet TCRdb's version contains in-frame clones alone and is incomplete. The table has about 2,500,000 clones, approximately 94% seen once. Sample: naive CD4+ T cells sorted from blood. The receptors were sampled from a man between 18 and 35 years old in good health. Both conserved end residues are part of each CDR3. D genes are given only for firm matches. The size of a clone is reported for some rows only, either as once, few or many, or as a class for expanded clones.

v_gene	len	j_gene	d_gene	abundance	CDR3nt	CDR3aa
TRBV5-1	16	TRBJ2-2	-	-	TGCGCCAGCAGCTCCCAGGGACAACTGAACACCGGGGAGCTGTTTTTT	CASSSQGQLNTGELFF
TRBV19	18	TRBJ2-7	TRBD2	-	TGTGCCAGTAGTACGACTAGCGGGGGGCCTCTACCCCCCTACGAGCAGTACTTC	CASSTTSGGPLPPYEQYF
TRBV18	15	TRBJ2-5	-	once	TGTGCCAGCTCACTGAAGCCGGCTAGGGGTGAGACCCAGTACTTC	CASSLKPARGETQYF
TRBV15	16	TRBJ2-5	TRBD2	-	TGTGCCACCAGCTTCCCGGGAGGGATAGAACAAGAGACCCAGTACTTC	CATSFPGGIEQETQYF
TRBV29-1	14	TRBJ1-2	-	few	TGCAGCGTCCAGGCACAGGGAGTTGGCTATGGCTACACCTTC	CSVQAQGVGYGYTF
TRBV19	15	TRBJ2-3	TRBD2	-	TGTGCCAGTACCTCGGGACTAGCGGACACAGATACGCAGTATTTT	CASTSGLADTDTQYF
TRBV18	16	TRBJ2-2	-	-	TGTGCCAGCTCTACGGTTGGGCAGGCGAACACCGGGGAGCTGTTTTTT	CASSTVGQANTGELFF
TRBV10-2	15	TRBJ2-5	TRBD2	once	TGCGCCAGCACTTCTAGCGGGGGGGCCGTAGAGACCCAGTACTTC	CASTSSGGAVETQYF
TRBV19	13	TRBJ1-6	-	-	TGTGCCAGTAGTGGGGCCCTGAATTCACCCCTCCACTTT	CASSGALNSPLHF
TRBV5-4	13	TRBJ1-1	-	few	TGTGCCAGCAGCTTGGATCACGGGGGCTTAGCTTTCTTT	CASSLDHGGLAFF
TRBV19	14	TRBJ2-2	-	-	TGTGCCAGTAGGATCGGAGGGCTCGGCGGGGAGCTGTTTTTT	CASRIGGLGGELFF
TRBV5-1	15	TRBJ2-3	-	-	TGCGCCAGCAGTCCGTCGCTCGGATCGACAGATACGCAGTATTTT	CASSPSLGSTDTQYF
TRBV7-2	14	TRBJ1-1	-	-	TGTGCCAGCAGCTTATGGCCGGGGAACACTGAAGCTTTCTTT	CASSLWPGNTEAFF
TRBV7-6	17	TRBJ1-5	TRBD1	-	TGTGCCAGCAGCCCAGAGGACAGGAGGAATCTCAATCAGCCCCAGCATTTT	CASSPEDRRNLNQPQHF
TRBV30	11	TRBJ2-5	TRBD2	-	TGTGCCTTGACTAGCGGGGTTCCCCAGTACTTC	CALTSGVPQYF
TRBV15	15	TRBJ1-6	-	once	TGTGCCACCAGCAGAGATCGATCCAATAATTCACCCCTCCACTTT	CATSRDRSNNSPLHF